Included here is one T cell receptor beta chain sequence, with context. Its specificity is unknown. Since a much larger clone is just one base distant, this may be a read error. Each CDR3 protein gets one entry after TCRdb re-called the multiplex PCR reads with MiXCR. The data show approximately 170,000 distinct CDR3 sequences, with roughly a third seen just once and 3.5% to 4.5% held by the top ten. Germline assignment: CDR1 KGHSH and CDR2 LQKENI. The CDR3 contains 17 residues. Unmatched junction bases numbered 8, after V lost 3 bases and J lost 2 bases. Breast cancer patients provided tissue from their axillary draining lymph nodes. The sample originates from a study of breast tumors, draining lymph nodes, adjacent tissues. Overall study results and limits: Tumor TCR diversity was below lymph nodes but above nontumor tissue. Compared with basal-like, luminal-like tumors shared significantly more repertoire with nontumor tissue. The lymph node origin of tumor T cells was framed as consistent with a hypothesis, not demonstrated.

The TCR sequence derives from a female donor with breast cancer. Some clones in this sample may be carry-over from other donors' samples. The sample was axillary lymph node tissue. The rearrangement links TRBV18 to TRBJ2-2; 8 bases map to TRBD1. The CDR3 is CASSPFQAGGNTGELFF. Here the CDR3 DNA reads TGTGCCAGCTCACCTTTTCAAGCAGGGGGCAACACCGGGGAGCTGTTTTTT.